These 18 T cell receptor beta chains originate from one sample sequenced in a study of blood T cell repertoires in COVID-19. The table came from immunoSEQ multiplex PCR; TCRdb's copy has only in-frame clones and leaves some out. The profile shows about 260,000 clones, 90% of them singletons. Sequencing used peripheral blood. The receptors were sampled from a woman aged 40 to 50 with acute or convalescent COVID-19.

This clone was observed a few times. V is TRBV6-1 and J is TRBJ2-3; D is perhaps TRBD1 (6 bases). CDR3 length equals 18 residues. V was cut by 3 bases and J by 3 bases, with 22 bases left in between. Germline V lookup: CDR1 MNHNS, CDR2 SASEGT. The CDR3 bases are TGTGCCAGCAGTGAGAGGCACAGGGTACTTAGCCGAACAGATACGCAGTATTTT. Translation: CASSERHRVLSRTDTQYF.

The rearrangement links TRBV20-1 to TRBJ1-2, with TRBD1 matching over 9 bases. J gave up 7 bases and V 3 bases, and 9 bases lay outside the gene matches. The CDR3 sequence is 14 residues long. CDR1 and CDR2 (germline): DFQATT, SNEGSKA (reference sequence). Written as DNA, the CDR3 is TGCAGTGCTAGTGAGCACCGGGACAGGGTTGGCTACACCTTC. This codes for CSASEHRDRVGYTF.

V gene TRBV30 combines with J gene TRBJ2-3; D call uncertain. The CDR3 is 12 residues long. V was trimmed by 1 base and J by 4 bases, leaving 6 bases between them. Per germline, CDR1 GTSNPN and CDR2 SVGIG (reference sequence). In DNA, the CDR3 is TGTGCCTGGAGTGGCCAGTCAGATACGCAGTATTTT. It specifies CAWSGQSDTQYF.

The chain has TRBV2 and TRBJ1-2; TRBD1 aligns across 7 bases. The CDR3 length is 13 residues. After removal of 5 bases from V and 4 bases from J, the junction contained 4 bases not matched to a gene. Looked up from germline, CDR1 is SNHLY and CDR2 is FYNNEI. CDR3 sequence reads: CASSLDRAYGYTF. DNA of the CDR3: TGTGCCAGCAGTCTAGACAGGGCCTATGGCTACACCTTC.

The chain is built from TRBV3-1 (or the pseudogene TRBV3-2) and TRBJ1-2; 7 bases agree with TRBD1. The germline gives CDR1 LGHDT, CDR2 YNNKEL (reference sequence). The J segment lost 5 bases and the V segment lost 5 bases, leaving 8 bases of the junction unmatched. The CDR3 spans 14 residues. The CDR3 protein is CASSLSGTVYGYTF. In nucleotides, the CDR3 is TGTGCCAGCAGCTTATCCGGGACAGTTTATGGCTACACCTTC.

This clone was detected once. The chain is built from TRBV18 and TRBJ1-4, with D possibly being TRBD1 (6 bases). The CDR3 length is 15 residues. Trimming left V 3 bases short and J 7 bases short, with 15 bases between. Germline CDR1 reads KGHSH; CDR2 reads LQKENI. In DNA form, the CDR3 reads TGTGCCAGCTCACCGACAGGCCAGTTCGGTGAAAAACTGTTTTTT. Protein product: CASSPTGQFGEKLFF. Supplemented by reference TRBV18 and TRBJ1-4, the full variable domain reads NAGVMQNPRHLVRRRGQEARLRCSPMKGHSHVYWYRQLPEEGLKFMVYLQKENIIDESGMPKERFSAEFPKEGPSILRIQQVVRGDSAAYFCASSPTGQFGEKLFFGSGTQLSVL.

The chain recombines TRBV27 with TRBJ2-1; 9 positions match TRBD2. V dropped 2 bases and J dropped 2; count of bases not matched to a gene: 1. The germline CDR1 and CDR2 sequences are MNHEY and SMNVEV (reference sequence). The CDR3 spans 15 residues. This chain's CDR3 is CASSLSGGTYNEQFF. The CDR3 nucleotides are TGTGCCAGCAGTTTAAGCGGGGGGACCTACAATGAGCAGTTCTTC.

CDR3: CASIKQGRNTEAFF. The DNA for the CDR3 is TGTGCCAGCATCAAACAGGGGCGGAACACTGAAGCTTTCTTT. The rearrangement joins TRBV7-2 to TRBJ1-1; 7 bases are a match to TRBD1. The CDR3 spans 14 residues. Trimming took 7 bases from V and 1 from J; bases not matched to a gene: 6. Germline CDR1 reads SGHTA; CDR2 reads FQGNSA.

The chain employs TRBV10-3 and TRBJ2-5, with 8 bases fitting TRBD2. The germline V gene encodes CDR1 ENHRY and CDR2 SYGVKD. The CDR3 is made up of 14 amino acids. V lost 6 bases to trimming and J lost 4 bases; unmatched junction nucleotides: 7. This CDR3 reads CAISPGGARETQYF. The CDR3, as DNA: TGTGCCATCAGCCCCGGGGGGGCCAGAGAGACCCAGTACTTC.

CDR3 region: CASSSAATGINEQYV. In nucleotides, the CDR3 is TGTGCCAGCAGCTCCGCCGCGACAGGGATAAACGAGCAGTACGTC. V gene TRBV11-2 combines with J gene TRBJ2-7, with 7 bases fitting TRBD1. Germline V CDR1 and CDR2: SGHAT, FQNNGV. This CDR3 spans 15 amino acids. With V trimmed by 4 bases and J by 5 bases, 11 bases remained unmatched.

This rearrangement joins TRBV28 to TRBJ2-5; possible D gene TRBD2, 6 bases. Trimming took 5 bases from V and 4 from J, leaving 14 bases between them. Germline V gives CDR1 MDHEN, CDR2 SYDVKM. This CDR3 is built from 14 residues. The CDR3 DNA is TGTGCCAGCAGTATAGCTACGGGGGTAGAGACCCAGTACTTC. Protein: CASSIATGVETQYF. Full variable domain (outside the CDR3, taken from reference TRBV28 and TRBJ2-5): DVKVTQSSRYLVKRTGEKVFLECVQDMDHENMFWYRQDPGLGLRLIYFSYDVKMKEKGDIPEGYSVSREKKERFSLILESASTNQTSMYLCASSIATGVETQYFGPGTRLLVL.

The chain combines TRBV3-1 (or the pseudogene TRBV3-2) with TRBJ2-1; D perhaps matches TRBD2 (5 bases). This CDR3 contains 12 residues. From germline, CDR1 is LGHDT and CDR2 YNNKEL (reference sequence). The V end lost 7 bases, the J end lost 7 bases, and 11 bases lay between the germline ends. CDR3 nucleotides: TGTGCCAGCACCTCCCCGGGGAATGAGCAGTTCTTC. Translated: CASTSPGNEQFF.

V usage is TRBV15 and J usage is TRBJ1-5; 8 bases fit TRBD1. The CDR3 covers 16 residues. Germline values: CDR1 LNHNV, CDR2 YYDKDF (reference sequence). The V and J ends lost 0 bases and 4 bases, in that order; junction bases with no gene match: 5. CDR3 protein: CATSRDGTGLNQPQHF. The CDR3 DNA is TGTGCCACCAGCAGAGATGGGACAGGTCTTAATCAGCCCCAGCATTTT.

The chain combines TRBV10-3 with TRBJ2-5; 9 bases align to TRBD2. CDR1 and CDR2 (germline): ENHRY, SYGVKD. The CDR3 spans 17 residues. The V and J ends lost 0 bases and 5 bases, in that order; junction bases with no gene match: 10. CDR3 residues: CAISESKSSGARETQYF. CDR3 sequence (DNA): TGTGCCATCAGTGAGTCTAAATCTAGCGGGGCCCGGGAGACCCAGTACTTC.

This sequence joins TRBV4-1 and TRBJ2-3, with 7 positions matching TRBD2. V gave up 3 bases and J gave up 2 bases; unmatched junction bases: 2. The CDR3 consists of 14 residues. Germline values: CDR1 MGHRA, CDR2 YSYEKL. CDR3 region: CASSQRETTDTQYF. CDR3 in DNA: TGCGCCAGCAGCCAGCGGGAGACCACAGATACGCAGTATTTT.

The table lists this clone with a few counts. This sequence joins TRBV5-4 and TRBJ2-1; 9 positions agree with TRBD2. The CDR3 sequence is 17 residues long. After removal of 4 bases from V and 10 bases from J, the junction contained 18 bases not matched to a gene. Germline-derived CDR1 and CDR2 are SGHNT and YYREEE (reference sequence). The chain's CDR3 is CASSPGAGTSRVEEQFF. The CDR3 coding sequence is TGTGCCAGCAGCCCCGGGGCCGGGACTAGCCGGGTTGAGGAGCAGTTCTTC.

The chain employs TRBV5-1 and TRBJ1-4, with 8 bases aligning to TRBD1. V dropped 2 bases and J dropped 6; count of bases not matched to a gene: 6. This CDR3 is built from 15 residues. The V gene's germline CDR1 is SGHRS and CDR2 YFSETQ. The CDR3 region is CASSLRTGPDEKLFF. In DNA, the CDR3 is TGCGCCAGCAGCTTAAGGACAGGGCCCGATGAAAAACTGTTTTTT.

This chain uses TRBV27 with TRBJ2-1; 9 bases align to TRBD2. CDR1 is MNHEY, CDR2 SMNVEV, per germline (reference sequence). V was clipped by 3 bases and J by 4 bases; unmatched bases: 4. The CDR3 contains 15 residues. The CDR3 loop is CASSLRGGLYNEQFF. Written as DNA, the CDR3 is TGTGCCAGCAGTTTGCGGGGGGGCCTTTACAATGAGCAGTTCTTC.